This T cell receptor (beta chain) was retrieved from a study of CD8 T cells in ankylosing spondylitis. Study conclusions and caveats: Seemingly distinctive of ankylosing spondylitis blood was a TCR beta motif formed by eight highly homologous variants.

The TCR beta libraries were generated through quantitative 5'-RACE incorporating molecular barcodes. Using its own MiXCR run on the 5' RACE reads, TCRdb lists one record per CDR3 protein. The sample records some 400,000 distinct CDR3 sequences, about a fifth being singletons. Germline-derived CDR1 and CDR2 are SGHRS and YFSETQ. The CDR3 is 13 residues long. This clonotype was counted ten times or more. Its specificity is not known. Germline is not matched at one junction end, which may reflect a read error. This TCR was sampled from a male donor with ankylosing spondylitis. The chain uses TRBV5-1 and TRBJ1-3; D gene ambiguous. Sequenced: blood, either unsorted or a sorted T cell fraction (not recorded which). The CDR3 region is CASSLVSGNTIYF. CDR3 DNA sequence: TGTGCCAGCAGTTTAGTCAGTGGAAACACCATATATTTT.